The present TCR beta chain was sequenced within a study of CD4 T cells in relation to SARS-CoV-2 and coronaviruses (dated by TCRdb to 2020 to 2023). General notes on the study: A median age of roughly 35 years, with a range of about 21 to 72 years, was recorded for the full convalescent cohort of 12 to 13 patients. At the level of individual TCR clonotypes, the study evaluated whether memory CD4+ T cells crossreact between the spike proteins of SARS-CoV-2 and those of common cold coronaviruses. Samples from three pre-COVID donors and the naive versus memory experiments were sequenced with the Adaptive Biotechnologies TCR-sequencing kit; other data were Illumina-based. Shared crossreactive spike epitopes were mapped to their HLA restriction using patient-derived lymphoblastoid cell lines. Expansion assays from other donors in the study were sequenced with a different, Illumina-based TCR-beta assay. Among the roughly twelve convalescent patients, 8 males and 4 females were included, and two of the subjects were Hispanic.

For CDR1 and CDR2, the germline V gene lists SGDLS and YYNGEE. The cysteine opens and the phenylalanine closes a CDR3 of 14 amino acids. The kept DNA is CDR3 alone, 42 bases in frame from the first base. Deletion took 3 bases off V and 2 bases off J, with a span of 10 bases between the germline ends. Naive and memory CD4+ T cells were separated from cryopreserved PBMCs by first enriching for CD4 and then performing EasySep naive CD4+ T cell enrichment. PBMCs were isolated from leukapheresis product or whole blood by Ficoll-Paque PLUS gradient centrifugation. The PBMCs went either fresh into the expansion assay or into cryopreservation at -140 degrees C. The QIAamp Micro DNA Kit was used to extract genomic DNA from the CD4+ T cells. Findings and caveats that apply to the study as a whole: The study was constrained by small numbers of patients and of tested TCRs. In around three fifths of donors, memory CD4+ clonotypes turned up that crossrecognized SARS-CoV-2 and at least one common cold coronavirus spike. Since the crossreactivity analysis centred on spike protein, crossreactivity against other viral proteins was not assessed. Significantly weaker SARS-CoV-2-driven expansion was shown by crossreactive clones than by monoreactive clones, consistent with antigenic imprinting. Naive versus memory sequencing indicated the assay detects memory recall responses rather than primary responses primed during culture. Because no donor provided both pre-pandemic and post-infection samples, tracing the source of pre-existing responses was limited.

DNA from uncultured naive and memory CD4+ T cells underwent immunoSEQ TCR-beta sequencing at deep resolution. In the source study's methods: Preprocessing removed nonproductive sequences and CDR3s not starting with C, not ending with F or W, or shorter than 7 amino acids. Cultured and uncultured naive and memory CD4+ repertoires were searched for previously identified spike- and CEF-reactive CDR3s. CDR3 homology was quantified as pairwise Levenshtein distance, calculated with the stringdist R package after three terminal residues were trimmed from each end. TCRdb took this table from immuneACCESS and kept in-frame rearrangements with V and J called. Such tables lack part of the clones; where checked against another copy, unresolved V genes explain under half of the gap, and the rest is unexplained. That table furnishes V, J and clone size, whereas the DNA furnished D and trimming. The sample table holds tens of thousands of clones, of which 92% were seen once. The ten largest account for 0.3% to 0.5% of the sample.

This clone was detected only once. Its target antigen remains unknown. No per-base quality is available; no much larger clone lies one base away. Recombination joined TRBV9 with TRBJ2-3; TRBD2 is possibly the D segment (6 matching bases). Sequenced sample: naive CD4+ T cells from PBMCs. Read against the paper, the sample's cell subset or site label means: naive CD4+ T cells isolated by negative enrichment. This TCR was sampled from an adult with COVID-19. CDR3 loop: CASSASVPTDTQYF. The DNA reads as follows: TGTGCCAGCAGCGCTAGCGTACCCACAGATACGCAGTATTTT. With the rest looked up from the reference TRBV9 and TRBJ2-3 genes rather than sequenced, the full variable domain is DSGVTQTPKHLITATGQRVTLRCSPRSGDLSVYWYQQSLDQGLQFLIQYYNGEERAKGNILERFSAQQFPDLHSELNLSSLELGDSALYFCASSASVPTDTQYFGPGTRLTVL.